Shown below are 17 T cell receptor beta chains from a single sample sequenced in a study of cytomegalovirus exposure and HLA in healthy donors. In the PCR, 60 Vbeta and 13 Jbeta primers were used. Clones were sequenced by immunoSEQ multiplex PCR, and TCRdb holds only the in-frame ones, with some missing. Counted here are 95,000 to 100,000 clones, 60% to 75% occurring once; the ten biggest clones make up less than 11%. The specimen was PBMCs. The source of these receptors is a man aged 45-65 years in good health and CMV-seronegative.

This chain connects TRBV20-1 to TRBJ2-5; perhaps TRBD1 as D (6 bases). This CDR3 spans 11 amino acids. Germline V gene lookup returns CDR1 DFQATT and CDR2 SNEGSKA (reference sequence). V gave up 8 bases and J gave up 2 bases, with 9 bases separating them. The chain's CDR3 is CSSGQQETQYF. Written as DNA, the CDR3 is TGCAGTTCCGGACAGCAAGAGACCCAGTACTTC.

The DNA of the CDR3 is TGTGCCAGCAGTTTATTGTTCTCGGTCGCGAACACCGGGGAGCTGTTTTTT. This gives the protein CASSLLFSVANTGELFF. This rearrangement joins TRBV28 to TRBJ2-2; no reliable D call. Germline V CDR1 and CDR2: MDHEN, SYDVKM. V lost 1 base, J lost 0 bases, and 12 bases lay in between. CDR3 length: 17 amino acids.

This clone was detected only a few times. The V call is TRBV7-2, the J call TRBJ1-1; D is undetermined. This CDR3 spans 13 amino acids. V was shortened by 5 bases and J by 8 bases, with 15 bases between the two germline ends. Germline assignment: CDR1 SGHTA and CDR2 FQGNSA. This CDR3 reads CASSPFPAGEAFF. The CDR3, as DNA: TGTGCCAGCAGCCCCTTCCCGGCGGGAGAAGCTTTCTTT.

The chain couples TRBV13 to TRBJ2-7, with D possibly TRBD2 on 6 matching bases. The CDR3 totals 16 residues. V lost 2 bases and J lost 0, with 14 bases in between. The germline V gene has CDR1 PRHDT and CDR2 FYEKMQ (reference sequence). CDR3: CASSLTVGGTSYEQYF. CDR3 bases: TGTGCCAGCAGCTTAACGGTGGGGGGTACCTCCTACGAGCAGTACTTC.

J is TRBJ2-5 and V is TRBV25-1, with TRBD2 identical over 9 bases. The DNA matches TRBJ2-7 better at its end, which makes the J call doubtful. CDR1 and CDR2 (germline): MGHDK, SYGVNS. The CDR3 loop spans 14 amino acids. In DNA, the CDR3 is TGTGCCAGCAGGGTTAGCGGGAGAGAGGACGAGCAGTACTTC. Its translation is CASRVSGREDEQYF.

The V and J genes are TRBV5-6 and TRBJ2-5; the D is unclear. The J call may be incorrect, as the DNA end agrees better with TRBJ2-7. The V gene's germline CDR1 is SGHDT and CDR2 YYEEEE. The CDR3 covers 11 residues. The CDR3 coding sequence is TGTGCCAGCAGCTTGTCCCTCGAGCAGTACTTC. Protein product: CASSLSLEQYF.

The rearrangement uses TRBV28 and TRBJ2-7; TRBD1 matches at 8 bases. The germline CDR1 and CDR2 sequences are MDHEN and SYDVKM. The CDR3 consists of 14 residues. With 6 bases clipped from V and 4 bases from J, the junction kept 8 bases outside the gene matches. The CDR3 is CASSPTGVIYEQYF. The CDR3 DNA follows: TGTGCCAGCAGCCCGACAGGGGTCATATACGAGCAGTACTTC.

V is TRBV21-1 and J is TRBJ2-7; TRBD2 is taken as the D call from the table, unchecked against the DNA. TRBV21-1 is a known pseudogene. The CDR3 runs 11 residues. In DNA form, the CDR3 reads TGTGCCAGCACCCTAGATGGTGAGCAGTACTTC. The encoded protein is CASTLDGEQYF.

This clone came up a few times. The chain is built from TRBV28 and TRBJ2-7, with unresolved D. CDR3 length: 12 amino acids. Trimming stripped 3 bases from V and 9 bases from J, with 12 bases between. Germline V gene lookup returns CDR1 MDHEN and CDR2 SYDVKM. The CDR3 region has the DNA TGTGCCAGCAGTTTTTCAGGAATAGGGCAGTACTTC. Encoded protein: CASSFSGIGQYF.

This chain uses TRBV7-9 with TRBJ1-6; D remains ambiguous. The CDR3 has 13 residues. Trimming took off 5 bases at V and 6 bases at J, with 8 bases between the two ends. Germline CDR1 reads SEHNR; CDR2 reads FQNEAQ (reference sequence). The CDR3 sequence is CASSPTANSPLHF. CDR3 bases: TGTGCCAGCAGCCCCACAGCTAATTCACCCCTCCACTTT.

A remark on this clone: A junction end diverges from the germline sequence, so it may reflect a read error. CDR3 DNA: TGTGCCAGCAGCCAGGGACAGGGCTTGGCCTTC. Residues: CASSQGQGLAF. The rearrangement links TRBV7-8 to TRBJ1-2, with TRBD1 identical over 9 bases. The CDR3 sequence is 11 residues long. Germline V CDR1 and CDR2: SGHVS, FQNEAQ.

V is TRBV6-1 and J is TRBJ1-1; D not certain. CDR1 and CDR2 (germline): MNHNS, SASEGT. Trimming stripped 3 bases from V and 2 bases from J, with 10 bases between. CDR3 length equals 14 residues. CDR3 sequence reads: CASSEPSVNTEAFF. The DNA of the CDR3 is TGTGCCAGCAGTGAGCCCTCGGTTAACACTGAAGCTTTCTTT.

The chain combines TRBV7-9 with TRBJ2-5, with 7 bases lining up with TRBD1. CDR3 length equals 14 residues. In germline, CDR1 is SEHNR, CDR2 FQNEAQ (reference sequence). Germline trimming cut 3 bases from V and 2 bases from J; bases unmatched to any gene: 3. In nucleotides, the CDR3 is TGTGCCAGCAGCTTGGGGACAGTACAAGAGACCCAGTACTTC. Its protein product is CASSLGTVQETQYF.

This chain connects TRBV7-2 to TRBJ2-1; 9 nucleotides line up with TRBD2. This CDR3 comprises 15 residues. The V gene end was trimmed by 6 bases and the J gene end by 4 bases; junction bases not matched to a gene: 7. CDR1 is SGHTA, CDR2 FQGNSA, per germline. CDR3 nucleotide sequence: TGTGCCAGCAGTCTCGGAGCGGGGGGTTACAATGAGCAGTTCTTC. Protein product: CASSLGAGGYNEQFF.

This clone was detected once. The J gene is TRBJ2-2, the V gene TRBV7-2, with 8 positions matching TRBD1. After removal of 5 bases from V and 3 bases from J, the junction contained 5 bases not matched to a gene. This CDR3 spans 15 amino acids. Looked up from germline, CDR1 is SGHTA and CDR2 is FQGNSA. Here the CDR3 DNA reads TGTGCCAGCAGCAAAAGACAGGGGTACACCGGGGAGCTGTTTTTT. Translating gives CASSKRQGYTGELFF.

This clone was recorded a few times. This chain links TRBV14 with TRBJ2-5; 11 bases match TRBD2. The ends lost 0 bases at V and 3 bases at J; junction bases unmatched: 9. There are 18 residues in the CDR3. CDR1 is SGHDN, CDR2 FVKESK, per germline. The CDR3 here is CASSQEVRASGRKETQYF. The CDR3 nucleotides are TGTGCCAGCAGCCAAGAAGTACGAGCTAGCGGGAGGAAAGAGACCCAGTACTTC.

In this sample, this clone turned up a few times. The gene calls are TRBV4-1 and TRBJ2-5; 10 bases match TRBD1. Germline CDR1 and CDR2: MGHRA and YSYEKL. The junction had 5 bases not matched to a gene; V was cut back by 4 bases and J by 3 bases. CDR3 length equals 15 residues. CDR3: CASSRLGTGEETQYF. CDR3 nucleotide sequence: TGCGCCAGCAGCCGCCTTGGGACAGGGGAAGAGACCCAGTACTTC.